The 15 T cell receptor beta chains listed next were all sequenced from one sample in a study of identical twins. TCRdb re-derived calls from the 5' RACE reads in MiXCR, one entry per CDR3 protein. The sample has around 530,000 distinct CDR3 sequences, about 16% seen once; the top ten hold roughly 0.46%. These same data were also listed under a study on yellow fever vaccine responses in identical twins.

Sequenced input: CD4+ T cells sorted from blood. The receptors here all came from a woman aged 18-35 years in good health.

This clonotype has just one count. The CDR3: CASSYSMTGGNYGYTF. In DNA form, the CDR3 reads TGTGCCAGCAGTTACTCGATGACAGGGGGGAACTATGGCTACACCTTC. The chain employs TRBV6-5 and TRBJ1-2; 9 nucleotides line up with TRBD1. The CDR3 spans 16 residues. V gave up 0 bases and J gave up 2 bases; unmatched junction bases: 4. Germline loops: CDR1 MNHEY, CDR2 SVGAGI.

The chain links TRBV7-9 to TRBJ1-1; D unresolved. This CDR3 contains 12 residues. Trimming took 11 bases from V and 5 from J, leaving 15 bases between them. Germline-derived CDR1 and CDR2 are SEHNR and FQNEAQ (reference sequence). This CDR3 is CASTPAGTEAFF. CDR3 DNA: TGTGCCTCCACCCCCGCGGGAACTGAAGCTTTCTTT.

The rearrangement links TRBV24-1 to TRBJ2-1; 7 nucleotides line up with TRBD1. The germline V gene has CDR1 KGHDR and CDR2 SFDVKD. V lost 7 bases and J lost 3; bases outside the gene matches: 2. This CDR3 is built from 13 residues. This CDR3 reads CATSGDSYNEQFF. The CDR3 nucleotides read TGTGCCACCAGCGGGGACAGCTACAATGAGCAGTTCTTC.

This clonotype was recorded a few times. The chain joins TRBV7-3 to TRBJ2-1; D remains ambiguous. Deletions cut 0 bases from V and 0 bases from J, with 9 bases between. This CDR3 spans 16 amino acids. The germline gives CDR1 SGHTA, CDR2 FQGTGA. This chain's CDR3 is CASSLTSAVSYNEQFF. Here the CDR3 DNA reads TGTGCCAGCAGCTTAACGTCTGCGGTCTCCTACAATGAGCAGTTCTTC.

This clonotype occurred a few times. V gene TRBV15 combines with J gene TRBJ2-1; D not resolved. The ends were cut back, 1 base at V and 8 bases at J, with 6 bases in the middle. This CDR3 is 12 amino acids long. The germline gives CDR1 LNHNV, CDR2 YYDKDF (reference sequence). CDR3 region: CATSRVGDEQFF. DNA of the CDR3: TGTGCCACCAGCAGAGTGGGTGATGAGCAGTTCTTC.

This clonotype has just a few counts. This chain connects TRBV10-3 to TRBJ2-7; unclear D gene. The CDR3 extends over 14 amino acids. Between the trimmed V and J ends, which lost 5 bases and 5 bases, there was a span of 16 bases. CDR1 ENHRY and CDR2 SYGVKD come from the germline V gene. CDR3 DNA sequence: TGTGCCATCAGTACCGGGCCCAGCCACAACGAGCAGTACTTC. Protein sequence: CAISTGPSHNEQYF.

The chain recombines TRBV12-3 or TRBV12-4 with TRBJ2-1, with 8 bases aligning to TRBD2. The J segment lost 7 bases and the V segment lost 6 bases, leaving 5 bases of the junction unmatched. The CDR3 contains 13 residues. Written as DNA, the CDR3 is TGTGCCAGCAGGGACGGGGGGGGGAATGAGCAGTTCTTC. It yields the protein CASRDGGGNEQFF.

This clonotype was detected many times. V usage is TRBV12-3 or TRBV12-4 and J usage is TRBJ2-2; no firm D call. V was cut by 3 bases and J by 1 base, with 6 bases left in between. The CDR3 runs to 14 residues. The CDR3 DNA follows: TGTGCCAGCAGTTTTGGGCAGAACACCGGGGAGCTGTTTTTT. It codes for CASSFGQNTGELFF.

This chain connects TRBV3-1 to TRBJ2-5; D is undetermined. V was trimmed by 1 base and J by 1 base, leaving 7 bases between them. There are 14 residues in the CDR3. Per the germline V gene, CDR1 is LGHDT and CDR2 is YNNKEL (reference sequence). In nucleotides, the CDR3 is TGTGCCAGCAGCCAAGGTCCAGTCCAAGAGACCCAGTACTTC. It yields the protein CASSQGPVQETQYF.

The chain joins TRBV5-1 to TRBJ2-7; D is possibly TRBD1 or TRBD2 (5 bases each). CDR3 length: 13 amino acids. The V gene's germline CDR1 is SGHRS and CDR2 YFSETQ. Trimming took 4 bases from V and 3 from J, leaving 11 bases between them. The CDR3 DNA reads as TGCGCCAGCAGCCGTGGGACCAGCTACGAGCAGTACTTC. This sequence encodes CASSRGTSYEQYF.

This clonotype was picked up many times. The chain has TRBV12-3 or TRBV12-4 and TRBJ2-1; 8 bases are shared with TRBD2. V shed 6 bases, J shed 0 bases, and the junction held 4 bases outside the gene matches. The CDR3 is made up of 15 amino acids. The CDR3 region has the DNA TGTGCCAGCAGAAAGCGGGGGAGCTCCTACAATGAGCAGTTCTTC. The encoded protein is CASRKRGSSYNEQFF.

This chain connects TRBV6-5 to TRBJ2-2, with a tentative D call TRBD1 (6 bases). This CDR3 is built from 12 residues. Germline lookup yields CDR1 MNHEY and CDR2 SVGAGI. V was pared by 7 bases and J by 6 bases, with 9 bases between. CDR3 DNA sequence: TGTGCCAGCAACAGGGCCGCCGGGGAGCTGTTTTTT. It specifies CASNRAAGELFF.

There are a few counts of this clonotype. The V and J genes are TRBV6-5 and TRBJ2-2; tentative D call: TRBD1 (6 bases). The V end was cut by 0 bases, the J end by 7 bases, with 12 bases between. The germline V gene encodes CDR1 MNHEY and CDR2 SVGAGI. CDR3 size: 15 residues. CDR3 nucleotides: TGTGCCAGCAGTTACTCGAACAGGGCGGTCGGGGAGCTGTTTTTT. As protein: CASSYSNRAVGELFF.

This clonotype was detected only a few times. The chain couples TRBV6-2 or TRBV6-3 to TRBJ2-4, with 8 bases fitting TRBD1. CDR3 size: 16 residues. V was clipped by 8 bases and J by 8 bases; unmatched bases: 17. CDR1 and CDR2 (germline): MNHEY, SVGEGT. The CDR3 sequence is CASRPYQGQARDIQYF. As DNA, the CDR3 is TGTGCCAGCCGTCCCTACCAGGGACAGGCTAGGGACATTCAGTACTTC.

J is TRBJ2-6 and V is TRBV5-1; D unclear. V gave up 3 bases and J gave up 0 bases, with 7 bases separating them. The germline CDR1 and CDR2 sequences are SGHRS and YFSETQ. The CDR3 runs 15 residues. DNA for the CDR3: TGCGCCAGCAGCTCCACTAACTCTGGGGCCAACGTCCTGACTTTC. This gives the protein CASSSTNSGANVLTF. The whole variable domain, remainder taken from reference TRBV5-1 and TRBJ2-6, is KAGVTQTPRYLIKTRGQQVTLSCSPISGHRSVSWYQQTPGQGLQFLFEYFSETQRNKGNFPGRFSGRQFSNSRSEMNVSTLELGDSALYLCASSSTNSGANVLTFGAGSRLTVL.